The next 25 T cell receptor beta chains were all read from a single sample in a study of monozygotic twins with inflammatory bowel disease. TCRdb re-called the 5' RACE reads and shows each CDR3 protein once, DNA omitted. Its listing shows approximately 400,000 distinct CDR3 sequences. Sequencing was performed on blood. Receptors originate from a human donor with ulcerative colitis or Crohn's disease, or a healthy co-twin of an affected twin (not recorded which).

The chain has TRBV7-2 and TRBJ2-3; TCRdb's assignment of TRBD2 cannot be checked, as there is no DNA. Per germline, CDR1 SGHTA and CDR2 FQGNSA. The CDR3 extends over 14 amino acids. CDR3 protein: CASSPRTSGSDPYF.

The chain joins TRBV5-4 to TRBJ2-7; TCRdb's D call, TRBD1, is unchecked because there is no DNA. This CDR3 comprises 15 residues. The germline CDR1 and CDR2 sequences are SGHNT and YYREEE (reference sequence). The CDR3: CASSLGDGLSYEQYF. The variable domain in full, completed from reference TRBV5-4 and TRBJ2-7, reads ETGVTQSPTHLIKTRGQQVTLRCSSQSGHNTVSWYQQALGQGPQFIFQYYREEENGRGNFPPRFSGLQFPNYSSELNVNALELDDSALYLCASSLGDGLSYEQYFGPGTRLTVT.

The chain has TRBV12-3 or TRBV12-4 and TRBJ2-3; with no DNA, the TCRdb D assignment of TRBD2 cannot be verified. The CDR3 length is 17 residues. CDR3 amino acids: CASSLKGLADLTDTQYF.

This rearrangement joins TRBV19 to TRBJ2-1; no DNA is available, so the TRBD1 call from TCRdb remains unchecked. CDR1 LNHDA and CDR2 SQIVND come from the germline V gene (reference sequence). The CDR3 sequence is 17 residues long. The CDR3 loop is CASPNRVIPSSYNEQFF.

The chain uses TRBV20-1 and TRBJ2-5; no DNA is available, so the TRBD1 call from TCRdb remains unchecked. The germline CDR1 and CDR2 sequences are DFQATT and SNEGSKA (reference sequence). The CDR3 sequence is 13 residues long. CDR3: CSASLGQGETQYF.

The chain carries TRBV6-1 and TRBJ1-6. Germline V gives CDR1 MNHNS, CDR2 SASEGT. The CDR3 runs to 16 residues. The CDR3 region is CASSEEDSFYNSPLHF.

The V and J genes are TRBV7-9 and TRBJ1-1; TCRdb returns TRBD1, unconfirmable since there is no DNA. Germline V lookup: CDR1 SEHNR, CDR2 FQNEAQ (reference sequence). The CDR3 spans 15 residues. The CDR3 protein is CASSRTEGQNTEAFF.

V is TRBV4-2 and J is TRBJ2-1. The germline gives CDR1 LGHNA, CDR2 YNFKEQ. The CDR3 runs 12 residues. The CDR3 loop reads CASSQDMAEQFF.

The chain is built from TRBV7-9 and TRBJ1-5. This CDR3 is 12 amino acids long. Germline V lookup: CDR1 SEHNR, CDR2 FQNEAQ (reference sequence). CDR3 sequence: CASSIQTQPQHF. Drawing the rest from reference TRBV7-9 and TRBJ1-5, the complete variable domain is DTGVSQNPRHKITKRGQNVTFRCDPISEHNRLYWYRQTLGQGPEFLTYFQNEAQLEKSRLLSDRFSAERPKGSFSTLEIQRTEQGDSAMYLCASSIQTQPQHFGDGTRLSIL.

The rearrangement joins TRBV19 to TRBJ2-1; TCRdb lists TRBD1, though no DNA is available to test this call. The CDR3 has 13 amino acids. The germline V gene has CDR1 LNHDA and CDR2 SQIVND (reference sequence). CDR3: CASSARTGNEQFF.

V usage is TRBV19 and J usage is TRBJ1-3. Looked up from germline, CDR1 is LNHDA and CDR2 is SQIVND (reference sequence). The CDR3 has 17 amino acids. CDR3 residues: CASSIAVGSHSGNTIYF.

The CDR3 sequence is CASKSTTGFSGEQFF. This chain links TRBV19 with TRBJ2-1; TCRdb outputs TRBD1, but without DNA this stays unchecked. Per germline, CDR1 LNHDA and CDR2 SQIVND (reference sequence). There are 15 residues in the CDR3.

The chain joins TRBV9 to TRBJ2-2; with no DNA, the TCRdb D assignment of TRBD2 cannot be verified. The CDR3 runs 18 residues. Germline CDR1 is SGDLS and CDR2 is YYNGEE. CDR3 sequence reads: CASSLGGLAGGNTGELFF. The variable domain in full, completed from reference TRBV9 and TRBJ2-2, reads DSGVTQTPKHLITATGQRVTLRCSPRSGDLSVYWYQQSLDQGLQFLIQYYNGEERAKGNILERFSAQQFPDLHSELNLSSLELGDSALYFCASSLGGLAGGNTGELFFGEGSRLTVL.

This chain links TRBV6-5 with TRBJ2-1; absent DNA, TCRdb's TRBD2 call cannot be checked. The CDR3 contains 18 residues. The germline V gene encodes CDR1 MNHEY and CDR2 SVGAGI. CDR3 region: CASSYFLRVEISYNEQFF.

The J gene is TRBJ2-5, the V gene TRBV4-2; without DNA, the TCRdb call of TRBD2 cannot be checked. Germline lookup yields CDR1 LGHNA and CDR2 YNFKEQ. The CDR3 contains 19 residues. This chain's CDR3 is CASSPSLGRGGHRQETQYF.

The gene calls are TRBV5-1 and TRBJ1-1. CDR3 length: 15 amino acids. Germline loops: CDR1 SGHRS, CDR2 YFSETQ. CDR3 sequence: CASSLASYGNTEAFF.

This CDR3 is CASSSFSGGGPETQYF. J is TRBJ2-5 and V is TRBV7-9; TCRdb's D call of TRBD2 is untestable without DNA. Germline CDR1 SEHNR, CDR2 FQNEAQ (reference sequence). This CDR3 has 16 amino acids.

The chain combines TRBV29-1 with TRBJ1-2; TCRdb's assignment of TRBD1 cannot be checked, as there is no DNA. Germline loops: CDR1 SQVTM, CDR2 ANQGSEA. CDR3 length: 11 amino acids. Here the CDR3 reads CSLRDGYGYTF.

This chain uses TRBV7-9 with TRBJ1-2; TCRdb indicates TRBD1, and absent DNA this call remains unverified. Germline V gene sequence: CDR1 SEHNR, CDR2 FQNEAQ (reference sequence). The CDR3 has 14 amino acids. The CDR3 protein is CASEVWGGDYGYTF.

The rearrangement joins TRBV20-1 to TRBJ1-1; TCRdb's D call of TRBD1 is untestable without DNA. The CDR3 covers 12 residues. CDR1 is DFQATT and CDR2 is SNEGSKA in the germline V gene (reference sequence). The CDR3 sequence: CSAPFGHTEAFF.

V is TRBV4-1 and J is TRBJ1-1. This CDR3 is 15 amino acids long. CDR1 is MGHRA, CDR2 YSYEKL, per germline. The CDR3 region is CASSLRTSLNTEAFF.

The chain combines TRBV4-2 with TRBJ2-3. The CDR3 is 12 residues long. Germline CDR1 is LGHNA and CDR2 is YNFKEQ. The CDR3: CASSQAKFTQYF.

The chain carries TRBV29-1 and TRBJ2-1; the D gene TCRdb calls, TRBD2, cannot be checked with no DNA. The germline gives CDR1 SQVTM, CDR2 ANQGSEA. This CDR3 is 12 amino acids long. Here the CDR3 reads CSADGLYNEQFF.

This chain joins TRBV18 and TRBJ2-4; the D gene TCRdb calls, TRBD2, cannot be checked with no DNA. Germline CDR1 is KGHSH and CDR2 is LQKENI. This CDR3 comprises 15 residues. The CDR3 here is CASSPGLADKNIQYF.

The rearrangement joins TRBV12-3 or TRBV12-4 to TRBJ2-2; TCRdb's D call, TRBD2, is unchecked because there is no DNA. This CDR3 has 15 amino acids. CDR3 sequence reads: CASSLGGRATGELFF.